Below are 18 T cell receptor beta chains sequenced from a single sample in a study of technical replicates of blood from a few donors. Generated by immunoSEQ multiplex PCR, the TCRdb table keeps only in-frame clones and is missing some. The data show 60,000 to 80,000 clones, with about 89% seen just once and roughly 5% held by the top ten. The sequenced material came from PBMCs. These receptors all come from a human donor in good health. Some clones in this sample may be carry-over from other donors' samples.

This clone counts as medium-sized (0.01 to 0.1%). The same CDR3 is also encoded by other DNA sequences in this sample. The chain has TRBV5-1 and TRBJ2-1, with 11 bases aligning to TRBD2. This CDR3 has 14 amino acids. V trimming: 3 bases; J trimming: 4 bases; junction bases outside the gene matches: 0. The germline V gene encodes CDR1 SGHRS and CDR2 YFSETQ. The CDR3 region has the DNA TGCGCCAGCAGCTCTAGCGGGGGGTACAATGAGCAGTTCTTC. It translates to CASSSSGGYNEQFF.

This clone appeared a single time. The V call is TRBV10-3, the J call TRBJ1-2; 12 bases are shared with TRBD1. The CDR3 contains 14 residues. J lost 7 bases, V lost 5 bases, and 5 bases had no gene match. Germline V CDR1 and CDR2: ENHRY, SYGVKD. The CDR3 loop is CAISPGQGASGYTF. CDR3 sequence (DNA): TGTGCCATCAGTCCGGGACAGGGGGCATCTGGCTACACCTTC.

The chain has TRBV6-5 and TRBJ2-5; D remains unclear. Germline V gene sequence: CDR1 MNHEY, CDR2 SVGAGI. V was cut by 0 bases and J by 3 bases, with 8 bases left in between. The CDR3 runs to 14 residues. This CDR3 reads CASSYSSAEETQYF. CDR3 DNA: TGTGCCAGCAGTTACTCGTCTGCGGAAGAGACCCAGTACTTC.

The rearrangement joins TRBV5-6 to TRBJ2-7; perhaps TRBD1 as D (6 bases). V lost 0 bases to trimming and J lost 4 bases, with 11 bases between them. CDR1 is SGHDT, CDR2 YYEEEE, per germline. The length of the CDR3 is 14 residues. As DNA, the CDR3 is TGTGCCAGCAGCTTGGAACGGGGACAATACGAGCAGTACTTC. Translated, it gives CASSLERGQYEQYF.

The chain uses TRBV9 and TRBJ2-5, with D uncertain. Trimming took 4 bases from V and 5 from J, leaving 12 bases between them. The CDR3 has 13 residues. Germline assignment: CDR1 SGDLS and CDR2 YYNGEE. The CDR3 reads CASSPQRGETQYF. The CDR3 DNA reads as TGTGCCAGCAGCCCGCAGCGAGGTGAGACCCAGTACTTC. The complete variable domain, with remaining parts taken from reference TRBV9 and TRBJ2-5, reads DSGVTQTPKHLITATGQRVTLRCSPRSGDLSVYWYQQSLDQGLQFLIQYYNGEERAKGNILERFSAQQFPDLHSELNLSSLELGDSALYFCASSPQRGETQYFGPGTRLLVL.

The chain employs TRBV6-5 and TRBJ2-2, with 8 nucleotides matching TRBD2. Germline lookup yields CDR1 MNHEY and CDR2 SVGAGI. The CDR3 covers 15 residues. Germline trimming cut 7 bases from V and 3 bases from J; bases unmatched to any gene: 7. The CDR3 region is CASTTRGGHTGELFF. The CDR3 nucleotides read TGTGCCAGCACCACCCGGGGGGGGCACACCGGGGAGCTGTTTTTT.

This rearrangement joins TRBV6-5 to TRBJ2-7, with TRBD1 matching over 11 bases. Trimming removed 2 bases from V and 6 bases from J; junction bases left unmatched: 9. The CDR3 has 16 amino acids. Germline V gives CDR1 MNHEY, CDR2 SVGAGI. CDR3 bases: TGTGCCAGCAGTTACCGGGGACAGGGGGTCCCCATCGAGCAGTACTTC. Translated: CASSYRGQGVPIEQYF.

The chain carries TRBV2 and TRBJ2-3; no definite D call. The CDR3 loop spans 14 amino acids. Trimming removed 10 bases at V and 5 bases at J, with 19 bases between. The germline V gene encodes CDR1 SNHLY and CDR2 FYNNEI. The DNA for the CDR3 is TGTGCCATCCTACGTCGGAGTTCTGGAGATACGCAGTATTTT. It codes for CAILRRSSGDTQYF.

The DNA for the CDR3 is TGTGCCTGGATGACAGGGCTTGGCACCGGGGAGCTGTTTTTT. It codes for CAWMTGLGTGELFF. The V and J genes are TRBV30 and TRBJ2-2, with 7 bases matching TRBD1. The CDR3 spans 14 residues. V lost 4 bases to trimming and J lost 4 bases; unmatched junction nucleotides: 6. CDR1 is GTSNPN, CDR2 SVGIG, per germline (reference sequence).

The V and J genes are TRBV5-4 and TRBJ1-6, with 7 bases identical to TRBD1. The germline CDR1 and CDR2 sequences are SGHNT and YYREEE (reference sequence). There are 15 residues in the CDR3. J was trimmed by 6 bases and V by 4 bases; bases with no gene match: 7. The CDR3 DNA reads TGTGCCAGCAGCCCCGGACAGGCCCGTAATTCACCCCTCCACTTT. Amino acids: CASSPGQARNSPLHF.

The genes are TRBV4-3 and TRBJ2-7, with 7 bases matching TRBD1. Germline lookup yields CDR1 LGHNA and CDR2 YSLEER. V shed 4 bases, J shed 0 bases, and the junction held 9 bases outside the gene matches. This CDR3 contains 16 residues. The CDR3 loop reads CASSPLKGASSYEQYF. The CDR3 region has the DNA TGCGCCAGCAGCCCCCTGAAGGGGGCAAGCTCCTACGAGCAGTACTTC.

This clone appeared once. This sequence joins TRBV11-2 and TRBJ1-6, with D uncertain. Between the trimmed V and J ends, which lost 1 base and 9 bases, there was a span of 13 bases. Germline values: CDR1 SGHAT, CDR2 FQNNGV. CDR3 length equals 15 residues. The CDR3 DNA follows: TGTGCCAGCAGCTTAGGAGGCACTTTTAGTTCACCCCTCCACTTT. The encoded protein is CASSLGGTFSSPLHF.

This chain links TRBV30 with TRBJ1-2; D not resolved. Deletions cut 0 bases from V and 4 bases from J, with 9 bases between. The CDR3 covers 13 residues. Germline V gives CDR1 GTSNPN, CDR2 SVGIG (reference sequence). The CDR3: CAWSVGGIYGYTF. DNA for the CDR3: TGTGCCTGGAGTGTCGGCGGGATCTATGGCTACACCTTC. The variable domain in full, with the rest retrieved from reference TRBV30 and TRBJ1-2, is SQTIHQWPATLVQPVGSPLSLECTVEGTSNPNLYWYRQAAGRGLQLLFYSVGIGQISSEVPQNLSASRPQDRQFILSSKKLLLSDSGFYLCAWSVGGIYGYTFGSGTRLTVV.

The chain joins TRBV4-3 to TRBJ2-3; D is perhaps TRBD1 (6 bases). Germline CDR1 is LGHNA and CDR2 is YSLEER. The V and J ends lost 3 bases and 1 base respectively, with 14 bases between them. CDR3 length equals 16 residues. The CDR3 region has the DNA TGCGCCAGCAGCCACCATAGAGGGGGTGGCACAGATACGCAGTATTTT. As protein: CASSHHRGGGTDTQYF.

The V gene is TRBV27, the J gene TRBJ1-4; TRBD1 matches at 7 bases. The CDR3 length is 15 residues. The trim removed 6 bases at V and 8 bases at J, leaving 12 bases unmatched. The V gene's germline CDR1 is MNHEY and CDR2 SMNVEV (reference sequence). The CDR3 nucleotides read TGTGCCAGCAGCACTAACTCACAGGGGTGGGAAAAACTGTTTTTT. Its protein is CASSTNSQGWEKLFF.

The rearrangement uses TRBV9 and TRBJ1-4, with 8 bases identical to TRBD1. Trimming at V came to 3 bases and at J to 5 bases, leaving 6 bases not matched to a gene. This CDR3 spans 15 amino acids. The germline V gene encodes CDR1 SGDLS and CDR2 YYNGEE. This chain's CDR3 is CASSAYRGENEKLFF. CDR3 coding DNA: TGTGCCAGCAGCGCCTACAGGGGGGAGAATGAAAAACTGTTTTTT.

This sequence joins TRBV6-5 and TRBJ2-3; 7 bases map to TRBD1. The junction had 8 bases not matched to a gene; V was cut back by 6 bases and J by 2 bases. The CDR3 sequence is 15 residues long. Germline lookup yields CDR1 MNHEY and CDR2 SVGAGI. The CDR3 loop reads CASRIRGHDTDTQYF. CDR3 nucleotide sequence: TGTGCCAGCAGGATTAGGGGGCATGACACAGATACGCAGTATTTT.

The rearrangement uses TRBV25-1 and TRBJ2-5; 8 bases are shared with TRBD2. Per germline, CDR1 MGHDK and CDR2 SYGVNS. Unmatched junction bases numbered 3, after V lost 4 bases and J lost 5 bases. The CDR3 has 13 residues. DNA of the CDR3: TGTGCCAGCAGTGGAGCGGGAGTGGAGACCCAGTACTTC. Translation gives CASSGAGVETQYF.